Ten or more counts support the clone carrying this T cell receptor (beta chain). The antigen is not known. This specimen comes from a study of T-cell reconstitution after alpha-beta-depleted transplantation in children. Findings and limits, study-wide: At around two months after transplant, the alpha-beta T cells were reportedly derived from several hundred expanded clones that came from non-depleted graft cells. At one year after transplant, newly produced T cells mostly accounted for T-cell counts and diversity. The study traced high day-60 TCRbeta diversity in some patients to surviving recipient T cells and thymic progenitors.

It was with unique molecular identifiers that the TCRbeta library was prepared. TCRdb used MiXCR to reprocess the PCR reads, holding one entry per CDR3 protein. Of a few hundred thousand distinct CDR3 sequences listed, roughly 12% are singletons. CDR3 size: 14 residues. Germline CDR1 reads SQVTM; CDR2 reads ANQGSEA. Trimming cost V 3 bases and J 3 bases, with 14 bases left between them. This receptor was identified in a male patient under 10 years old who had a stem cell transplant for chronic granulomatous disease, so the T cells may come from the graft donor. The J gene is TRBJ2-5, the V gene TRBV29-1; D is possibly TRBD2 (6 bases). Specimen: peripheral blood, collected 180 days after TCRalphabeta/CD19-depleted stem cell transplant. The CDR3 sequence is CSVDMRRVKETQYF. In DNA form, the CDR3 reads TGCAGCGTTGATATGAGGAGGGTTAAAGAGACCCAGTACTTC.